Listed here are 6 T cell receptor beta chains from one sample, sequenced in a study of T cell changes during pregnancy in multiple sclerosis. Some clones are missing from TCRdb's copy, which holds only in-frame ones; the method was immunoSEQ multiplex PCR. Of 65,000 to 75,000 clones in the sample, 90% to 95% were seen once. Sequencing was performed on peripheral blood, taken in the second trimester of pregnancy. All receptors come from a female donor with multiple sclerosis, enrolled in a pregnancy study.

The chain combines TRBV2 with TRBJ2-1, with 11 nucleotides matching TRBD2. The CDR3 has 15 residues. From germline, CDR1 is SNHLY and CDR2 FYNNEI. J lost 7 bases, V lost 6 bases, and 8 bases had no gene match. The CDR3 loop reads CASRETSGVGNEQFF. In nucleotides, the CDR3 is TGTGCCAGCAGGGAGACTAGCGGGGTGGGGAATGAGCAGTTCTTC.

The chain carries TRBV4-1 and TRBJ2-1, with TRBD2 as a possible D gene (6 bases). The CDR3 sequence is 15 residues long. Trimming removed 4 bases from V and 0 bases from J, with 10 bases in between. Germline V CDR1 and CDR2: MGHRA, YSYEKL. CDR3 in DNA: TGCGCCAGCAGCCCGGACGGGAGCTCCTACAATGAGCAGTTCTTC. Protein sequence: CASSPDGSSYNEQFF.

The rearrangement joins TRBV5-4 to TRBJ2-2; D possibly corresponds to TRBD2 (5 bases). Per the germline V gene, CDR1 is SGHNT and CDR2 is YYREEE (reference sequence). The CDR3 covers 15 residues. With 0 bases removed from V and 4 bases from J, the gap between germline ends came to 10 bases. This chain's CDR3 is CASSLDRTGTGELFF. For the CDR3, the DNA is TGTGCCAGCAGCTTGGATCGGACTGGCACCGGGGAGCTGTTTTTT.

The rearrangement joins TRBV14 to TRBJ2-1, with TRBD2 identical over 8 bases. The germline gives CDR1 SGHDN, CDR2 FVKESK. The CDR3 is made up of 16 amino acids. Trimming cost V 3 bases and J 3 bases; bases outside gene matches: 7. The DNA of the CDR3 is TGTGCCAGCAGCCATCCCGGAGCGGGAGTCTACAATGAGCAGTTCTTC. This codes for CASSHPGAGVYNEQFF.

The V call is TRBV29-1, the J call TRBJ2-5; D possibly corresponds to TRBD1 (5 bases). Germline values: CDR1 SQVTM, CDR2 ANQGSEA. Trimming removed 2 bases at V and 0 bases at J, with 13 bases between. This CDR3 comprises 15 residues. The chain's CDR3 is CSVEPTAAYQETQYF. As DNA, the CDR3 is TGCAGCGTTGAACCGACAGCAGCCTACCAAGAGACCCAGTACTTC. The variable domain in full, completed from reference TRBV29-1 and TRBJ2-5, reads SAVISQKPSRDICQRGTSLTIQCQVDSQVTMMFWYRQQPGQSLTLIATANQGSEATYESGFVIDKFPISRPNLTFSTLTVSNMSPEDSSIYLCSVEPTAAYQETQYFGPGTRLLVL.

J is TRBJ2-3 and V is TRBV10-3; 14 positions agree with TRBD2. Trimming cost V 6 bases and J 6 bases; bases outside gene matches: 8. Germline V gene lookup returns CDR1 ENHRY and CDR2 SYGVKD. The CDR3 totals 16 residues. The CDR3 sequence is CAISPKTSGGADTQYF. For the CDR3, the DNA is TGTGCCATCAGCCCTAAGACTAGCGGGGGGGCTGATACGCAGTATTTT.